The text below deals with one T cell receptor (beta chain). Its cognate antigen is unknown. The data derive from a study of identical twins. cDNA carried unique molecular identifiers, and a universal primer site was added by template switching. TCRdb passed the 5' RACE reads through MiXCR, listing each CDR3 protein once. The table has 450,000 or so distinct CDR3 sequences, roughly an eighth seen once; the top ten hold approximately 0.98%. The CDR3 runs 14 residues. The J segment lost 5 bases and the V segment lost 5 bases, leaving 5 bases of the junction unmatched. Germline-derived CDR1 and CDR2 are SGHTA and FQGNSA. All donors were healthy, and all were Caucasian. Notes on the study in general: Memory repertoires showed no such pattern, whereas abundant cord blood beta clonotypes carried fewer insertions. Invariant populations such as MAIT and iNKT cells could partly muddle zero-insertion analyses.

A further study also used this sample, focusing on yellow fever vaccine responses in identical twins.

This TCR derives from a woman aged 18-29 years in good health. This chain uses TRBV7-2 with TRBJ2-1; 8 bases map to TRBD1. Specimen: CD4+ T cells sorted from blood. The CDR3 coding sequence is TGTGCCAGCAGCCAACAGACAGGGGACAATGAGCAGTTCTTC. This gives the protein CASSQQTGDNEQFF.